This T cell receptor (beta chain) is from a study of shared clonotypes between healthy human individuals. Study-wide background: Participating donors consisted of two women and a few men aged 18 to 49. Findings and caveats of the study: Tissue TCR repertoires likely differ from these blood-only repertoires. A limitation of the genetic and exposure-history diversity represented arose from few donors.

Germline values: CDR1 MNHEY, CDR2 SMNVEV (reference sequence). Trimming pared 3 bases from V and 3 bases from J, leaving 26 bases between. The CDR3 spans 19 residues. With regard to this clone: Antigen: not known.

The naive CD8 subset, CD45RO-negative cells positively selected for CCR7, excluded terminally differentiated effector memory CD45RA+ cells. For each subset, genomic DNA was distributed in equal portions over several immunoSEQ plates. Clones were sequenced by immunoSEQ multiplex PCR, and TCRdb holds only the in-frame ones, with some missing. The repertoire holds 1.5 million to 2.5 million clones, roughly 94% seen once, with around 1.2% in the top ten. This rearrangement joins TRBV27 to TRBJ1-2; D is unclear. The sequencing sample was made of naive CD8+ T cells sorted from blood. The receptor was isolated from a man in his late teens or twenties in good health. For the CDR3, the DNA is TGTGCCAGCAGTTTTACGGCCCCCCAAATATCGGGTTGGGACTATGGCTACACCTTC. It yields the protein CASSFTAPQISGWDYGYTF.